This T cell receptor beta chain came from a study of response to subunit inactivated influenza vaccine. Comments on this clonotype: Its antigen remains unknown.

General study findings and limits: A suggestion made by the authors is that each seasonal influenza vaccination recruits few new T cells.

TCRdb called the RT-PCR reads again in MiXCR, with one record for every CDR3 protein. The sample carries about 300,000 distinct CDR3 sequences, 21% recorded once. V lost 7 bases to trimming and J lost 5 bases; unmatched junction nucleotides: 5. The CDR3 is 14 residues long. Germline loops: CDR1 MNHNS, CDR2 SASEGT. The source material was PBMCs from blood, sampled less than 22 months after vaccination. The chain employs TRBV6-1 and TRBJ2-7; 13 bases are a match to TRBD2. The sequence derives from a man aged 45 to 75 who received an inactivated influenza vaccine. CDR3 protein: CASTQLAGGNEQYF. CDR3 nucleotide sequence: TGTGCCAGCACTCAACTAGCGGGAGGGAACGAGCAGTACTTC.